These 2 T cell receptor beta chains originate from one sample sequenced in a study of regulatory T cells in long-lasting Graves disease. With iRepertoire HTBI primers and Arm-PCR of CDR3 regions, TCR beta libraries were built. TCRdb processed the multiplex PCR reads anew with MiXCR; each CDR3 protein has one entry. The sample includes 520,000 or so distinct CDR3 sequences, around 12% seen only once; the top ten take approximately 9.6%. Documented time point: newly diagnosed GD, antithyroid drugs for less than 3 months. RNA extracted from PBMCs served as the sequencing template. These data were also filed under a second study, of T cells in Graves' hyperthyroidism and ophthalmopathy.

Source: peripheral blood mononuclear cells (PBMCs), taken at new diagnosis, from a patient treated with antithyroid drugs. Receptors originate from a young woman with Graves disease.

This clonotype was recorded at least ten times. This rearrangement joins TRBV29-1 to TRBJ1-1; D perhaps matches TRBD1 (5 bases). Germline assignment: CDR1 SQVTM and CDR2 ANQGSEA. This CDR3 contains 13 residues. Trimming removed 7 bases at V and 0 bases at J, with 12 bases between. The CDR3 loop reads CSGYGGLNTEAFF. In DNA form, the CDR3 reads TGCAGCGGCTACGGGGGATTGAACACTGAAGCTTTCTTT. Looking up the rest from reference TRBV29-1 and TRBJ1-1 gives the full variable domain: SAVISQKPSRDICQRGTSLTIQCQVDSQVTMMFWYRQQPGQSLTLIATANQGSEATYESGFVIDKFPISRPNLTFSTLTVSNMSPEDSSIYLCSGYGGLNTEAFFGQGTRLTVV.

The CDR3, as DNA: TGCGCCACCTCGACAGTAGCTAACTATGGCTACACCTTC. As protein: CATSTVANYGYTF. The V call is TRBV4-1, the J call TRBJ1-2, with a possible D match to TRBD1 (5 bases). Germline V gives CDR1 MGHRA, CDR2 YSYEKL. V gave up 10 bases and J gave up 0 bases, with 12 bases separating them. The CDR3 is made up of 13 amino acids.